This T cell receptor beta chain was captured by sequencing in a study of blood T cell repertoires in COVID-19. Germline V gene data show CDR1 as SEHNR and CDR2 as FQNEAQ (reference sequence). J gave up 2 bases and V 1 base, and 5 bases lay outside the gene matches. This CDR3 has 18 residues. Individuals aged 18 to 89 years were recruited from 20 to 25 US areas. Profiled with immunoSEQ multiplex PCR; TCRdb holds only in-frame clones, not every one. The profile shows approximately 250,000 clones, approximately 84% of them singletons. The sample comprised PBMCs or T cells enriched from blood (not recorded which). The rearrangement uses TRBV7-9 and TRBJ2-6; 10 nucleotides align to TRBD1. The TCR sequence derives from a middle-aged man who had recovered from COVID-19. Here the CDR3 DNA reads TGTGCCAGCAGCTTAGGACAGGGGGCTCGGCCTGGGGCCAACGTCCTGACTTTC. This translates into CASSLGQGARPGANVLTF. Combining the CDR3 with reference TRBV7-9 and TRBJ2-6 gives the whole variable domain DTGVSQNPRHKITKRGQNVTFRCDPISEHNRLYWYRQTLGQGPEFLTYFQNEAQLEKSRLLSDRFSAERPKGSFSTLEIQRTEQGDSAMYLCASSLGQGARPGANVLTFGAGSRLTVL.